These 29 T cell receptor beta chains were all obtained from the same sample, sequenced in a study of Graves' ophthalmopathy and Graves' hyperthyroidism (dated by TCRdb to the late 2010s). Sequencing instrument: Illumina HiSeq 2000. For repertoire sequencing, the TCR beta CDR3 regions were amplified from RNA transcripts. The first round was an RT-PCR using HTBI primers with the Qiagen OneStep RT-PCR kit, and this first round was followed by a second-round multiplex PCR, then size selection and purification. In TCRdb, the public reads were trimmed at Q25 with fastp and aligned with MiXCR, with productive beta chains retained. Rows merge per CDR3 protein into single entries with the most common DNA and genes. The sample profile shows a few hundred thousand distinct CDR3 sequences; 15% to 19% of them were found once. The ten largest clones take up about 7% of the sample. Material for sequencing was peripheral blood. These receptors all stem from a woman aged 18 to 35 with stable Graves' hyperthyroidism. Donor details come from another sample of the same person, matched by shared clones.

This clonotype was recorded at least ten times. The chain joins TRBV6-1 to TRBJ2-5, with no clear D. Germline V CDR1 and CDR2: MNHNS, SASEGT. The CDR3 consists of 14 residues. Trimming took 4 bases from V and 5 from J, leaving 14 bases between them. The CDR3 sequence is CASSGLDGSETQYF. DNA of the CDR3: TGTGCCAGCAGTGGATTGGACGGATCGGAGACCCAGTACTTC.

The rearrangement links TRBV12-3 or TRBV12-4 to TRBJ1-1; weak D call: TRBD1 (5 bases). The CDR3 covers 17 residues. V dropped 6 bases and J dropped 0 bases, with 20 bases sitting between them. The CDR3 is CASSPGSVGVMNTEAFF. As DNA, the CDR3 is TGTGCCAGCAGCCCCGGGTCCGTGGGGGTCATGAACACTGAAGCTTTCTTT.

This clonotype showed up many times. The chain uses TRBV19 and TRBJ1-2; D is unclear. The V gene lost 6 bases and the J gene lost 1 base, with 9 bases spanning the gap. The CDR3 contains 13 residues. CDR1 and CDR2 from the germline V gene are LNHDA and SQIVND (reference sequence). CDR3 sequence (DNA): TGTGCCAGTAGGTCAGGCGGTAACTATGGCTACACCTTC. Amino acids: CASRSGGNYGYTF.

This clonotype was detected many times. The CDR3 sequence: CASSPFQTGAHEQYF. As DNA, the CDR3 is TGTGCCAGCAGTCCCTTCCAGACAGGGGCCCACGAGCAGTACTTC. This chain connects TRBV27 to TRBJ2-7; TRBD1 matches at 8 bases. Germline CDR1 and CDR2: MNHEY and SMNVEV (reference sequence). Unmatched junction bases numbered 11, after V lost 5 bases and J lost 5 bases. This CDR3 comprises 15 residues.

With respect to this clonotype: In this CDR3 the conserved last residue, phenylalanine or tryptophan, is missing, so a read error is likely. It is unclear where the CDR3 begins or ends on the DNA, so no DNA is shown, and the CDR3 is as TCRdb lists it. The chain employs TRBV7-3 and TRBJ1-1. Germline-derived CDR1 and CDR2 are SGHTA and FQGTGA. A total of 13 residues make up the CDR3, ends included. CDR3: CASSPTGGTEACL.

The table lists this clonotype with many counts. The chain employs TRBV6-1 and TRBJ2-5, with 11 positions matching TRBD1. Losses at the gene ends were 7 bases for V and 4 bases for J; bases not matched to a gene: 5. The germline V gene has CDR1 MNHNS and CDR2 SASEGT. This CDR3 region has 14 residues. The CDR3 loop reads CASNKGQGGETQYF. The CDR3 DNA follows: TGTGCCAGCAACAAGGGACAGGGGGGAGAGACCCAGTACTTC.

The V gene is TRBV3-1, the J gene TRBJ1-2; D gene unclear. Germline CDR1 LGHDT, CDR2 YNNKEL (reference sequence). This CDR3 is 13 amino acids long. V dropped 4 bases and J dropped 4 bases, with 10 bases sitting between them. In DNA form, the CDR3 reads TGTGCCAGCAGCCCACACATCGGCTATGGCTACACCTTC. Translating gives CASSPHIGYGYTF.

There are many counts of this clonotype. The chain couples TRBV6-1 to TRBJ2-7; unclear D gene. The V gene lost 0 bases and the J gene lost 5 bases, with 5 bases spanning the gap. Germline CDR1 MNHNS, CDR2 SASEGT. This CDR3 is built from 12 residues. The CDR3 DNA follows: TGTGCCAGCAGTGAAGCGCTCAACGAGCAGTACTTC. Its protein product is CASSEALNEQYF.

Only a few counts were recorded for this clonotype. V usage is TRBV20-1 and J usage is TRBJ1-1, with 8 bases aligning to TRBD1. This CDR3 comprises 15 residues. V gave up 0 bases and J gave up 11 bases; unmatched junction bases: 14. The germline gives CDR1 DFQATT, CDR2 SNEGSKA (reference sequence). As DNA, the CDR3 is TGCAGTGCTAGAGAAGAAAGGACAGGGATTCTCGGGGCTTTCTTT. Amino acids: CSAREERTGILGAFF.

This clonotype was found many times. This chain connects TRBV28 to TRBJ1-1, with a tentative D call TRBD1 (5 bases). Germline V lookup: CDR1 MDHEN, CDR2 SYDVKM. The CDR3 has 15 amino acids. V was shortened by 8 bases and J by 1 base, with 17 bases between the two germline ends. The CDR3 DNA reads TGTGCCAGCCCGCCTCGGGGGGGGAAGAACACTGAAGCTTTCTTT. Protein sequence: CASPPRGGKNTEAFF.

The sample holds many counts of this clonotype. The chain joins TRBV24-1 to TRBJ1-2; D is undetermined. Deletions cut 11 bases from V and 4 bases from J, with 16 bases between. The CDR3 runs to 13 residues. Germline V gives CDR1 KGHDR, CDR2 SFDVKD. CDR3 nucleotides: TGTGCCAGCGCGGGTAGTCGATTCTATGGCTACACCTTC. Translating it yields CASAGSRFYGYTF.

This clonotype was found many times. The gene calls are TRBV5-4 and TRBJ1-2, with unresolved D. V lost 1 base and J 4 bases, leaving 11 bases between the germline ends. The CDR3 has 14 residues. In germline, CDR1 is SGHNT, CDR2 YYREEE (reference sequence). This CDR3 is CASSLRREGYGYTF. CDR3 nucleotide sequence: TGTGCCAGCAGCTTGAGACGGGAGGGCTATGGCTACACCTTC.

Ten or more counts support this clonotype. The chain is built from TRBV12-5 and TRBJ1-2; D may be TRBD1 (6 bases). The CDR3 is made up of 12 amino acids. Trimming left V 5 bases short and J 3 bases short, with 7 bases between. In germline, CDR1 is LGHNT, CDR2 FRNRAP. The CDR3 coding sequence is TGTGCTAGTGGTCCAGGGGACTATGGCTACACCTTC. Protein product: CASGPGDYGYTF.

This clonotype was detected many times. The chain employs TRBV28 and TRBJ1-2, with 8 bases that match TRBD1. With 5 bases clipped from V and 6 bases from J, the junction kept 20 bases outside the gene matches. CDR1 is MDHEN, CDR2 SYDVKM, per germline. This CDR3 has 18 amino acids. CDR3 region: CASSATGEEVTMVNGYTF. The DNA for the CDR3 is TGTGCCAGCAGTGCGACAGGGGAGGAGGTTACGATGGTGAATGGCTACACCTTC.

This clonotype was recorded at least ten times. The chain has TRBV7-2 and TRBJ2-7; TRBD1 aligns across 10 bases. V trimming: 1 base; J trimming: 4 bases; junction bases outside the gene matches: 4. Germline V CDR1 and CDR2: SGHTA, FQGNSA. The CDR3 covers 15 residues. CDR3 sequence (DNA): TGTGCCAGCAGCTTAGGGGGGACAGGGGTTTACGAGCAGTACTTC. It yields the protein CASSLGGTGVYEQYF.

This clonotype has ten or more counts. The rearrangement uses TRBV29-1 and TRBJ2-5; no firm D call. V dropped 4 bases and J dropped 1 base, with 19 bases sitting between them. This CDR3 region has 16 residues. Germline V gene data show CDR1 as SQVTM and CDR2 as ANQGSEA. CDR3 coding DNA: TGCAGCGTTGCCCCAATCCCAGGCGGCACCCAAGAGACCCAGTACTTC. Translating it yields CSVAPIPGGTQETQYF.

This chain joins TRBV6-2 or TRBV6-3 and TRBJ1-5, with D perhaps matching TRBD1 (6 bases). The CDR3 is made up of 15 amino acids. The V end lost 0 bases, the J end lost 4 bases, and 10 bases lay between the germline ends. In germline, CDR1 is MNHEY, CDR2 SVGEGT. The CDR3 is CASSYSRQANQPQHF. CDR3 nucleotide sequence: TGTGCCAGCAGTTACTCGAGACAGGCTAATCAGCCCCAGCATTTT.

This clonotype came up a few times. This sequence joins TRBV27 and TRBJ1-1; no clear D. Trimming removed 5 bases from V and 6 bases from J, with 19 bases in between. The V gene's germline CDR1 is MNHEY and CDR2 SMNVEV (reference sequence). The CDR3 runs to 15 residues. The CDR3 protein is CASSADGLPGAEAFF. CDR3 in DNA: TGTGCCAGCAGTGCAGATGGCCTGCCTGGCGCTGAAGCTTTCTTT.

This clonotype was detected ten times or more. V is TRBV27 and J is TRBJ2-5; D gene uncertain. V gave up 4 bases and J gave up 6 bases, with 12 bases separating them. CDR1 MNHEY and CDR2 SMNVEV come from the germline V gene (reference sequence). The CDR3 is 13 residues long. CDR3 DNA sequence: TGTGCCAGCAGTTCTTGGACGGGCCAGACCCAGTACTTC. Translated: CASSSWTGQTQYF.

This clonotype was counted ten times or more. This sequence joins TRBV20-1 and TRBJ1-2; the D gene is possibly TRBD1 (5 bases). Germline V CDR1 and CDR2: DFQATT, SNEGSKA (reference sequence). The CDR3 runs 13 residues. V dropped 5 bases and J dropped 8 bases, with 18 bases sitting between them. The CDR3 reads CSAPNWVAGGYTF. The CDR3 DNA is TGCAGTGCTCCGAATTGGGTTGCAGGGGGCTACACCTTC.

This clonotype showed up many times. The chain links TRBV12-3 or TRBV12-4 to TRBJ2-7; D is uncertain. This CDR3 comprises 14 residues. The germline V and J ends were trimmed by 3 bases and 1 base, with 10 bases remaining between them. The CDR3 DNA is TGTGCCAGCAGTTTCCGACGCGATTCCTACGAGCAGTACTTC. This encodes CASSFRRDSYEQYF.

This clonotype showed up many times. The chain links TRBV19 to TRBJ1-2, with D maybe TRBD1 (5 bases). In germline, CDR1 is LNHDA, CDR2 SQIVND (reference sequence). This CDR3 contains 12 residues. CDR3 region: CAVGRDVSGYTF. As DNA, the CDR3 is TGTGCTGTAGGCCGGGACGTCTCTGGCTACACCTTC.

The sample holds many counts of this clonotype. The chain carries TRBV27 and TRBJ2-7, with D possibly matching TRBD2 (6 bases). V was clipped by 5 bases and J by 2 bases, with 13 bases between them. This CDR3 comprises 14 residues. CDR1 is MNHEY and CDR2 is SMNVEV in the germline V gene (reference sequence). The CDR3: CASSIRLGTYEQYF. The DNA for the CDR3 is TGTGCCAGCAGTATCAGACTAGGCACCTACGAGCAGTACTTC.

V and J are TRBV6-2 or TRBV6-3 and TRBJ1-5; 10 bases match TRBD1. Germline CDR1 MNHEY, CDR2 SVGEGT. The CDR3 totals 17 residues. The V gene end was trimmed by 6 bases and the J gene end by 4 bases; junction bases not matched to a gene: 12. CDR3 loop: CASRRIRDRGHNQPQHF. CDR3 nucleotides: TGTGCCAGCAGGCGCATCCGGGACAGGGGCCATAATCAGCCCCAGCATTTT.

The V and J genes are TRBV12-3 or TRBV12-4 and TRBJ1-1; the D is unclear. The V and J ends lost 6 bases and 0 bases respectively, with 14 bases between them. This CDR3 contains 15 residues. As DNA, the CDR3 is TGTGCCAGCAGCTCTAAAAGAAGCATGAACACTGAAGCTTTCTTT. The encoded protein is CASSSKRSMNTEAFF.

This clonotype has ten or more counts. The germline gene is not matched at one end of the junction; a read error may be the cause. The rearrangement links TRBV11-2 to TRBJ1-1, with D unclear. The CDR3 extends over 12 amino acids. Germline CDR1 SGHAT, CDR2 FQNNGV. CDR3: CASSLKGTEAFF. CDR3 bases: TGCGCCAGCAGCTTAAAGGGCACTGAAGCTTTCTTT.

A word on this clonotype: The junction and the germline gene differ at one end; a read error may be behind it. The chain couples TRBV19 to TRBJ2-5, with D maybe TRBD2 (5 bases). Germline CDR1 reads LNHDA; CDR2 reads SQIVND (reference sequence). The CDR3 is 14 residues long. CDR3 nucleotide sequence: TGTGCAAGTAGTATAGGACGGGGCCAAGAGACCCAGTACTTC. This gives the protein CASSIGRGQETQYF.

This clonotype showed up many times. The V call is TRBV12-3 or TRBV12-4, the J call TRBJ2-7, with D perhaps matching TRBD2 (5 bases). This CDR3 contains 16 residues. Trimming cost V 3 bases and J 3 bases, with 18 bases left between them. CDR3 DNA: TGTGCCAGCAGTTTTACGGCTAGCCTAACCGTCTACGAGCAGTACTTC. Protein sequence: CASSFTASLTVYEQYF.

This clonotype was counted ten times or more. The chain has TRBV7-3 and TRBJ1-1; D unresolved. CDR1 SGHTA and CDR2 FQGTGA come from the germline V gene. Deletions cut 1 base from V and 3 bases from J, with 9 bases between. This CDR3 region has 14 residues. The DNA for the CDR3 is TGTGCCAGCAGCTTAAAGAACAGTCACACTGAAGCTTTCTTT. Translation gives CASSLKNSHTEAFF.